A selection of T cell receptor beta chains follows, all from one sample in a study of blood T cell repertoires in COVID-19. Libraries were prepared by immunoSEQ multiplex PCR; TCRdb keeps only in-frame clonotypes and omits some of them. The table lists approximately 98,000 clones, over 80% of them singletons. Specimen: peripheral blood. Source of these receptors: a man aged 80 or over with acute or convalescent COVID-19. The CDR3 runs from the conserved cysteine through the conserved F or W. The D gene is left open where the match is weak.

CDR3 protein: CASTGVNEKLFF
J gene: TRBJ1-4
V gene: TRBV28
D gene: -

CDR3 protein: CASRRLDRGLEQPQHF
J gene: TRBJ1-5
V gene: TRBV7-9
D gene: TRBD1

CDR3 protein: CASSLQGAREKLFF
J gene: TRBJ1-4
V gene: TRBV7-9
D gene: TRBD1

CDR3 protein: CASTNGGRVGNEQFF
J gene: TRBJ2-1
V gene: TRBV2
D gene: TRBD2

CDR3 protein: CASSFISNQPQHF
J gene: TRBJ1-5
V gene: TRBV7-2
D gene: -

CDR3 protein: CAWDRVNTEAFF
J gene: TRBJ1-1
V gene: TRBV30
D gene: TRBD1

CDR3 protein: CASSPEGGWNTQYF
J gene: TRBJ2-3
V gene: TRBV7-8
D gene: -

CDR3 protein: CASSLAIEAFF
J gene: TRBJ1-1
V gene: TRBV12-3/TRBV12-4
D gene: -

CDR3 protein: CASSQDRVAGGPYNEQFF
J gene: TRBJ2-1
V gene: TRBV4-3
D gene: TRBD2

CDR3 protein: CASSGLAGPYEQYF
J gene: TRBJ2-7
V gene: TRBV10-2
D gene: TRBD2

CDR3 protein: CASSLEVGLAGELFF
J gene: TRBJ2-2
V gene: TRBV7-2
D gene: -

CDR3 protein: CASSRSSFNYGYTF
J gene: TRBJ1-2
V gene: TRBV19
D gene: -

CDR3 protein: CASSYIGGGSPLHF
J gene: TRBJ1-6
V gene: TRBV6-2/TRBV6-3
D gene: TRBD1

CDR3 protein: CASSRPLAGGADTQYF
J gene: TRBJ2-3
V gene: TRBV5-6
D gene: TRBD2

CDR3 protein: CASSLARGHAYEQYF
J gene: TRBJ2-7
V gene: TRBV7-8
D gene: -

CDR3 protein: CASSPSGRGNEQFF
J gene: TRBJ2-1
V gene: TRBV9
D gene: -

CDR3 protein: CASIEAGDSPSYGYTF
J gene: TRBJ1-2
V gene: TRBV6-1
D gene: TRBD1

CDR3 protein: CASSIAGLVFGYTF
J gene: TRBJ1-2
V gene: TRBV19
D gene: -

CDR3 protein: CASSPQGRDRGTNEQFF
J gene: TRBJ2-1
V gene: TRBV18
D gene: TRBD1

CDR3 protein: CASSPRDRNGYTF
J gene: TRBJ1-2
V gene: TRBV3-1/TRBV3-2
D gene: TRBD1